The rows below give T cell receptor beta chains drawn from one sample of a study of identical twins. TCRdb reanalysed the 5' RACE reads using MiXCR and keeps one entry per CDR3 protein. There are approximately 1.8 million distinct CDR3 sequences in the sample; more than 30% occur only once, and about 0.25% lies in the top ten. Sample: cord blood. The receptors were gathered from a newborn girl in good health. CDR3s include the opening cysteine and the closing phenylalanine or tryptophan. The D gene is left open where the match is weak. Part of the rows lack a size; the others show once, few, many or a class for expanded clones.

v_gene: TRBV29-1
abundance: NA
j_gene: TRBJ1-2
d_gene: NA
CDR3aa: CSVEGEAGRYGHTF
CDR3nt: TGCAGCGTTGAAGGGGAGGCAGGACGGTATGGCCACACCTTC

v_gene: TRBV12-3/TRBV12-4
abundance: many
j_gene: TRBJ2-7
d_gene: NA
CDR3aa: CASSSGRKAHEQYF
CDR3nt: TGTGCCAGCAGTTCGGGACGGAAGGCCCACGAGCAGTACTTC

v_gene: TRBV20-1
abundance: few
j_gene: TRBJ2-7
d_gene: NA
CDR3aa: CSARDRQRPYEQYF
CDR3nt: TGCAGTGCTAGAGATCGACAGAGACCCTACGAGCAGTACTTC

v_gene: TRBV20-1
abundance: NA
j_gene: TRBJ1-2
d_gene: TRBD1
CDR3aa: CSARAPGQGDYGYTF
CDR3nt: TGCAGTGCTAGGGCTCCGGGACAGGGGGACTATGGCTACACCTTC

v_gene: TRBV5-1
abundance: NA
j_gene: TRBJ1-2
d_gene: NA
CDR3aa: CASSLGGPRSGYTF
CDR3nt: TGCGCCAGCAGCTTGGGAGGGCCAAGATCGGGCTACACCTTC

v_gene: TRBV9
abundance: many
j_gene: TRBJ2-7
d_gene: TRBD1
CDR3aa: CASSVDLGQGYEQYF
CDR3nt: TGTGCCAGCAGCGTAGATCTGGGACAGGGCTACGAGCAGTACTTC

v_gene: TRBV4-2
abundance: NA
j_gene: TRBJ1-4
d_gene: NA
CDR3aa: CASSQDSTGHEKLFF
CDR3nt: TGTGCCAGCAGCCAAGACTCGACAGGCCACGAAAAACTGTTTTTT

v_gene: TRBV20-1
abundance: NA
j_gene: TRBJ2-7
d_gene: TRBD2
CDR3aa: CSARDQILGLAYEQYF
CDR3nt: TGCAGTGCTAGAGATCAGATTCTGGGACTAGCCTACGAGCAGTACTTC

v_gene: TRBV25-1
abundance: few
j_gene: TRBJ2-5
d_gene: TRBD1
CDR3aa: CASSVHRGPQETQYF
CDR3nt: TGTGCCAGCAGTGTTCACAGGGGTCCTCAAGAGACCCAGTACTTC

v_gene: TRBV5-1
abundance: few
j_gene: TRBJ2-5
d_gene: TRBD2
CDR3aa: CASSLLSGLALQETQYF
CDR3nt: TGCGCCAGCAGCTTACTCTCGGGACTAGCCCTCCAAGAGACCCAGTACTTC

v_gene: TRBV5-1
abundance: few
j_gene: TRBJ1-4
d_gene: NA
CDR3aa: CASSIGTPNEKLFF
CDR3nt: TGCGCCAGCAGCATCGGGACGCCTAACGAAAAACTGTTTTTT

v_gene: TRBV5-4
abundance: few
j_gene: TRBJ1-1
d_gene: NA
CDR3aa: CASSPGRGAHTEAFF
CDR3nt: TGTGCCAGCAGCCCAGGACGGGGGGCGCACACTGAAGCTTTCTTT

v_gene: TRBV9
abundance: NA
j_gene: TRBJ2-3
d_gene: TRBD2
CDR3aa: CASSVDLAGNRPDTQYF
CDR3nt: TGTGCCAGCAGCGTAGACTTAGCGGGAAACCGGCCAGATACGCAGTATTTT

v_gene: TRBV5-1
abundance: few
j_gene: TRBJ1-3
d_gene: NA
CDR3aa: CASSLGRSGNTIYF
CDR3nt: TGCGCCAGCAGCTTGGGACGGTCTGGAAACACCATATATTTT

v_gene: TRBV6-6
abundance: NA
j_gene: TRBJ2-1
d_gene: TRBD2
CDR3aa: CASSYYPSGNSYNEQFF
CDR3nt: TGTGCCAGCAGTTATTACCCTAGCGGGAACTCCTACAATGAGCAGTTCTTC

v_gene: TRBV5-1
abundance: few
j_gene: TRBJ2-7
d_gene: TRBD2
CDR3aa: CASSLAFLAGSYSYEQYF
CDR3nt: TGCGCCAGCAGCTTGGCCTTCCTAGCGGGATCGTACTCCTACGAGCAGTACTTC

v_gene: TRBV4-1
abundance: NA
j_gene: TRBJ2-7
d_gene: NA
CDR3aa: CASSRGLSQRAYEQYF
CDR3nt: TGCGCCAGCAGCCGAGGATTAAGCCAGCGCGCCTACGAGCAGTACTTC

v_gene: TRBV6-1
abundance: NA
j_gene: TRBJ1-2
d_gene: NA
CDR3aa: CASSEPGERYGYTF
CDR3nt: TGTGCCAGCAGTGAACCAGGGGAGCGGTATGGCTACACCTTC

v_gene: TRBV4-1
abundance: NA
j_gene: TRBJ1-5
d_gene: NA
CDR3aa: CASSQMGGRGQPQHF
CDR3nt: TGCGCCAGCAGCCAAATGGGGGGGAGGGGTCAGCCCCAGCATTTT

v_gene: TRBV20-1
abundance: NA
j_gene: TRBJ1-1
d_gene: NA
CDR3aa: CSADRGRGPTEAFF
CDR3nt: TGCAGTGCGGACCGAGGACGGGGGCCCACTGAAGCTTTCTTT

v_gene: TRBV28
abundance: many
j_gene: TRBJ2-3
d_gene: TRBD1
CDR3aa: CASRTGSTDTQYF
CDR3nt: TGTGCCAGCAGGACAGGGAGCACAGATACGCAGTATTTT

v_gene: TRBV10-1
abundance: many
j_gene: TRBJ2-3
d_gene: TRBD2
CDR3aa: CASSETSGGADTQYF
CDR3nt: TGCGCCAGCAGTGAGACTAGCGGGGGCGCAGATACGCAGTATTTT

v_gene: TRBV29-1
abundance: many
j_gene: TRBJ1-2
d_gene: NA
CDR3aa: CSVDYNYGYTF
CDR3nt: TGCAGCGTTGATTACAACTATGGCTACACCTTC

v_gene: TRBV12-3/TRBV12-4
abundance: NA
j_gene: TRBJ2-1
d_gene: TRBD2
CDR3aa: CASSRGRGGYNEQFF
CDR3nt: TGTGCCAGCAGCCGCGGGAGGGGGGGATACAATGAGCAGTTCTTC

v_gene: TRBV27
abundance: NA
j_gene: TRBJ2-3
d_gene: NA
CDR3aa: CASSPNPGTRNPDTQYF
CDR3nt: TGTGCCAGCAGTCCCAATCCAGGGACGCGCAACCCAGATACGCAGTATTTT

v_gene: TRBV3-1
abundance: NA
j_gene: TRBJ1-2
d_gene: NA
CDR3aa: CASSPSLGANYGYTF
CDR3nt: TGTGCCAGCAGCCCTTCCCTAGGGGCTAACTATGGCTACACCTTC

v_gene: TRBV10-3
abundance: few
j_gene: TRBJ1-4
d_gene: NA
CDR3aa: CAISGGHTTNEKLFF
CDR3nt: TGTGCCATCAGTGGTGGACACACAACTAATGAAAAACTGTTTTTT

v_gene: TRBV28
abundance: few
j_gene: TRBJ2-3
d_gene: TRBD2
CDR3aa: CASSFSAGVRSYTDTQYF
CDR3nt: TGTGCCAGCAGTTTTTCCGCGGGAGTGAGGAGTTACACAGATACGCAGTATTTT

v_gene: TRBV27
abundance: few
j_gene: TRBJ1-1
d_gene: NA
CDR3aa: CASSFWGAGNTEAFF
CDR3nt: TGTGCCAGCAGTTTTTGGGGGGCCGGGAACACTGAAGCTTTCTTT

v_gene: TRBV19
abundance: once
j_gene: TRBJ1-2
d_gene: TRBD1
CDR3aa: CASSIGDRGTYGYTF
CDR3nt: TGTGCCAGTAGTATAGGCGACAGGGGGACCTATGGCTACACCTTC

v_gene: TRBV4-1
abundance: many
j_gene: TRBJ2-3
d_gene: NA
CDR3aa: CASSQWSDTQYF
CDR3nt: TGCGCCAGCAGCCAATGGTCCGATACGCAGTATTTT

v_gene: TRBV20-1
abundance: few
j_gene: TRBJ2-7
d_gene: TRBD1
CDR3aa: CSARGTGSTYEQYF
CDR3nt: TGCAGTGCTAGGGGGACAGGGAGCACCTACGAGCAGTACTTC